This passage covers 28 T cell receptor beta chains from one sample sequenced in a study of post-analysis software for immune sequencing data. Unique molecular identifiers featured in each of the TCR beta cDNA libraries. TCRdb reanalysed the PCR reads using MiXCR and keeps one entry per CDR3 protein. Of fewer than 900,000 distinct CDR3 sequences in the sample, under 60% were seen once. General study points: In patients, four to six TRBV segments were more frequent than in controls, with TRBV5-6, TRBV5-1 and TRBV20-1 among them.

Their antigen targets remain unknown. Source material: blood. The source is a girl aged 5-17 years with multiple sclerosis.

This clonotype was seen more than once but under ten times. The V call is TRBV7-2, the J call TRBJ2-7; possible D gene TRBD2, 6 bases. There are 13 residues in the CDR3. The germline V and J ends were trimmed by 5 bases and 7 bases, with 15 bases remaining between them. The germline CDR1 and CDR2 sequences are SGHTA and FQGNSA. As DNA, the CDR3 is TGTGCCAGCAGCCCCCGGCGTGCGGGAGAGCAGTACTTC. This translates into CASSPRRAGEQYF. Full variable domain (missing parts from reference TRBV7-2 and TRBJ2-7): GAGVSQSPSNKVTEKGKDVELRCDPISGHTALYWYRQSLGQGLEFLIYFQGNSAPDKSGLPSDRFSAERTGGSVSTLTIQRTQQEDSAVYLCASSPRRAGEQYFGPGTRLTVT.

This clonotype has more than one count but fewer than ten. This chain links TRBV20-1 with TRBJ2-1; 8 bases fit TRBD2. V shed 1 base and J 6 bases; nucleotides not matched to a gene: 14. The CDR3 spans 17 residues. Germline-derived CDR1 and CDR2 are DFQATT and SNEGSKA (reference sequence). This CDR3 is CSARVIILAEVTNEQFF. The CDR3 DNA reads TGCAGTGCTAGAGTGATCATACTAGCGGAGGTGACCAATGAGCAGTTCTTC.

This clonotype was seen a few times. The chain couples TRBV29-1 to TRBJ2-7; TRBD1 aligns across 7 bases. Losses at the gene ends were 6 bases for V and 0 bases for J; bases not matched to a gene: 8. CDR3 length: 14 residues. The germline V gene encodes CDR1 SQVTM and CDR2 ANQGSEA. The CDR3 DNA sequence: TGCAGCGTCGCAGGGGGACGGGACTCCTACGAGCAGTACTTC. Translated, it gives CSVAGGRDSYEQYF.

The CDR3 nucleotides read TGTGCCAGCAGCTTAAACGGGCGCAACACCGGGGAGCTGTTTTTT. Its protein is CASSLNGRNTGELFF. V usage is TRBV7-3 and J usage is TRBJ2-2, with no clear D. Germline CDR1 SGHTA, CDR2 FQGTGA. The CDR3 loop spans 15 amino acids. V was clipped by 1 base and J by 2 bases, with 8 bases between them.

This chain uses TRBV5-1 with TRBJ2-7; TRBD2 aligns across 12 bases. The J call may be faulty, since TRBJ2-5 better matches the DNA end. The germline gives CDR1 SGHRS, CDR2 YFSETQ. The CDR3 consists of 18 residues. Here the CDR3 reads CASSLATSGRLGQETQYF. CDR3 DNA sequence: TGCGCCAGCAGCTTGGCGACTAGCGGGAGACTCGGCCAAGAGACCCAGTACTTC.

The gene calls are TRBV7-3 and TRBJ2-1; 11 bases agree with TRBD2. Trimming cost V 6 bases and J 4 bases; bases outside gene matches: 5. Germline lookup yields CDR1 SGHTA and CDR2 FQGTGA. The CDR3 sequence is 15 residues long. The DNA for the CDR3 is TGTGCCAGCAGTTTAGCGGGAGGGCAGTACAATGAGCAGTTCTTC. This translates into CASSLAGGQYNEQFF. Complete variable domain (other parts from reference TRBV7-3 and TRBJ2-1): GAGVSQTPSNKVTEKGKYVELRCDPISGHTALYWYRQSLGQGPEFLIYFQGTGAADDSGLPNDRFFAVRPEGSVSTLKIQRTERGDSAVYLCASSLAGGQYNEQFFGPGTRLTVL.

The chain recombines TRBV7-9 with TRBJ2-3; D is ambiguous. Germline V gene data show CDR1 as SEHNR and CDR2 as FQNEAQ (reference sequence). V lost 5 bases to trimming and J lost 4 bases, with 10 bases between them. This CDR3 comprises 13 residues. The CDR3 loop is CASSAPWADTQYF. The DNA for the CDR3 is TGTGCCAGCAGCGCCCCTTGGGCAGATACGCAGTATTTT.

The chain joins TRBV20-1 to TRBJ2-1; 7 nucleotides match TRBD1. CDR3 size: 18 residues. V gave up 5 bases and J gave up 0 bases; unmatched junction bases: 16. Germline loops: CDR1 DFQATT, CDR2 SNEGSKA (reference sequence). The CDR3 sequence is CSAPRTGLPSSSYNEQFF. The CDR3 DNA follows: TGCAGTGCTCCAAGGACAGGACTTCCCTCTAGCTCCTACAATGAGCAGTTCTTC.

The J gene is TRBJ2-1, the V gene TRBV20-1; 8 bases agree with TRBD2. CDR3 length equals 16 residues. V was clipped by 1 base and J by 13 bases; unmatched bases: 18. Looked up from germline, CDR1 is DFQATT and CDR2 is SNEGSKA (reference sequence). CDR3 sequence: CSARGYSGIESLTQFF. The CDR3 DNA sequence: TGCAGTGCTAGAGGTTATAGCGGGATTGAATCTCTTACCCAGTTCTTC.

The chain uses TRBV28 and TRBJ1-5; TRBD1 matches 7 bases. The V segment lost 5 bases and the J segment 5 bases; nucleotides outside the gene matches: 12. The CDR3 extends over 16 amino acids. Germline-derived CDR1 and CDR2 are MDHEN and SYDVKM. CDR3 nucleotides: TGTGCCAGCAGTCAAGACAGGGTACGTATGTATCAGCCCCAGCATTTT. This translates into CASSQDRVRMYQPQHF.

This clonotype was seen more than once but under ten times. This sequence joins TRBV27 and TRBJ2-1, with 16 bases identical to TRBD2. V dropped 6 bases and J dropped 3; count of bases not matched to a gene: 14. This CDR3 spans 20 amino acids. CDR1 MNHEY and CDR2 SMNVEV come from the germline V gene (reference sequence). CDR3 protein: CASSFPPGTSGRGGYNEQFF. CDR3 bases: TGTGCCAGCAGCTTCCCCCCTGGGACTAGCGGGAGGGGGGGCTACAATGAGCAGTTCTTC.

The J gene is TRBJ2-7, the V gene TRBV4-3, with unresolved D. Trimming removed 0 bases at V and 0 bases at J, with 6 bases between. This CDR3 has 14 amino acids. Germline loops: CDR1 LGHNA, CDR2 YSLEER. The CDR3 spells CASSQDGSSYEQYF. The CDR3 DNA is TGCGCCAGCAGCCAAGACGGAAGCTCCTACGAGCAGTACTTC.

The rearrangement uses TRBV20-1 and TRBJ2-1, with TRBD2 identical over 13 bases. V dropped 0 bases and J dropped 10; count of bases not matched to a gene: 12. Per the germline V gene, CDR1 is DFQATT and CDR2 is SNEGSKA (reference sequence). This CDR3 is 17 amino acids long. The CDR3 here is CSARDPQGLAGAGEQFF. The CDR3 DNA sequence: TGCAGTGCTAGAGATCCCCAAGGACTAGCGGGAGCGGGAGAGCAGTTCTTC.

V usage is TRBV4-1 and J usage is TRBJ2-5; 8 bases align to TRBD2. Germline CDR1 and CDR2: MGHRA and YSYEKL. J was trimmed by 4 bases and V by 0 bases; bases with no gene match: 19. There are 20 residues in the CDR3. CDR3 nucleotide sequence: TGCGCCAGCAGCCAAGACGGCCCGGGACTAGATGATGGTATTGGAGAGACCCAGTACTTC. This gives the protein CASSQDGPGLDDGIGETQYF.

The CDR3 reads CASSLGTGFQPQHF. In nucleotides, the CDR3 is TGTGCCAGCAGCTTAGGGACAGGGTTTCAGCCCCAGCATTTT. The chain employs TRBV5-6 and TRBJ1-5; 9 bases map to TRBD1. With V trimmed by 2 bases and J by 6 bases, 3 bases remained unmatched. The CDR3 extends over 14 amino acids. Per the germline V gene, CDR1 is SGHDT and CDR2 is YYEEEE. Supplemented by reference TRBV5-6 and TRBJ1-5, the full variable domain reads DAGVTQSPTHLIKTRGQQVTLRCSPKSGHDTVSWYQQALGQGPQFIFQYYEEEERQRGNFPDRFSGHQFPNYSSELNVNALLLGDSALYLCASSLGTGFQPQHFGDGTRLSIL.

This clonotype was seen only a few times. The chain combines TRBV5-1 with TRBJ2-7, with 10 positions matching TRBD2. J was trimmed by 5 bases and V by 0 bases; bases with no gene match: 8. CDR3 length: 16 residues. The V gene's germline CDR1 is SGHRS and CDR2 YFSETQ. For the CDR3, the DNA is TGCGCCAGCAGCTTGGCCTCTAGCGGGAGTTCCCACGAGCAGTACTTC. Amino acids: CASSLASSGSSHEQYF.

This rearrangement joins TRBV7-2 to TRBJ2-6, with D perhaps matching TRBD1 or TRBD2 (5 bases each). V lost 5 bases and J lost 0, with 17 bases in between. The germline V gene has CDR1 SGHTA and CDR2 FQGNSA. The CDR3 spans 18 residues. The CDR3 sequence is CASSVRGEGISGANVLTF. The CDR3 DNA follows: TGTGCCAGCAGCGTAAGGGGTGAGGGGATCTCTGGGGCCAACGTCCTGACTTTC.

V is TRBV7-8 and J is TRBJ1-4; 7 positions agree with TRBD1. Germline V lookup: CDR1 SGHVS, CDR2 FQNEAQ. The CDR3 totals 16 residues. J gave up 3 bases and V 0 bases, and 4 bases lay outside the gene matches. The DNA of the CDR3 is TGTGCCAGCAGCTTAGCGCGAGGGGGCTCTAATGAAAAACTGTTTTTT. This sequence encodes CASSLARGGSNEKLFF.

V gene TRBV29-1 combines with J gene TRBJ2-5; 7 bases map to TRBD2. CDR1 is SQVTM and CDR2 is ANQGSEA in the germline V gene. CDR3 size: 13 residues. Trimming took 6 bases from V and 3 from J; bases not matched to a gene: 7. CDR3: CSVAGRAKETQYF. The CDR3 DNA reads TGCAGCGTAGCGGGGAGGGCCAAAGAGACCCAGTACTTC.

There are a few counts of this clonotype. This chain joins TRBV27 and TRBJ2-1; D remains unclear. The CDR3 contains 14 residues. Looked up from germline, CDR1 is MNHEY and CDR2 is SMNVEV (reference sequence). Deletions cut 2 bases from V and 2 bases from J, with 7 bases between. The CDR3 DNA is TGTGCCAGCAGTTTACAAGGTACCTACAATGAGCAGTTCTTC. Translation: CASSLQGTYNEQFF.

This clonotype was counted only a few times. This sequence joins TRBV7-2 and TRBJ2-1; TRBD2 aligns across 16 bases. The J segment lost 7 bases and the V segment lost 3 bases, leaving 3 bases of the junction unmatched. This CDR3 is 16 amino acids long. Germline loops: CDR1 SGHTA, CDR2 FQGNSA. The CDR3 protein is CASSLWGLAGGNEQFF. The CDR3 DNA is TGTGCCAGCAGCTTGTGGGGACTAGCGGGAGGGAATGAGCAGTTCTTC.

This clonotype appeared a few times. The chain employs TRBV29-1 and TRBJ1-4; D is possibly TRBD1 (6 bases). Germline loops: CDR1 SQVTM, CDR2 ANQGSEA. The CDR3 spans 13 residues. Trimming cost V 7 bases and J 8 bases, with 17 bases left between them. The CDR3 protein is CSAGGPSGEKLFF. The CDR3 DNA reads as TGCAGCGCCGGGGGGCCCAGCGGGGAAAAACTGTTTTTT.

In its sample, this clonotype was seen a few times. The J gene is TRBJ2-5, the V gene TRBV7-6, with 9 bases fitting TRBD2. Looked up from germline, CDR1 is SGHVS and CDR2 is FNYEAQ. The V and J ends lost 1 base and 1 base, in that order; junction bases with no gene match: 4. This CDR3 spans 16 amino acids. CDR3 DNA sequence: TGTGCCAGCAGCTTAGATGGTAGCGGGAGCCAAGAGACCCAGTACTTC. Translated, it gives CASSLDGSGSQETQYF.

The CDR3 is CASSEELPRGEQYF. The CDR3 bases are TGTGCCAGCAGTGAGGAGCTCCCCCGGGGGGAGCAGTACTTC. The chain combines TRBV2 with TRBJ2-5; 7 bases fit TRBD2. This CDR3 spans 14 amino acids. Germline V gives CDR1 SNHLY, CDR2 FYNNEI. With V trimmed by 3 bases and J by 11 bases, 12 bases remained unmatched.

This clonotype was counted ten times or more. This rearrangement joins TRBV7-3 to TRBJ2-3, with D possibly TRBD2 on 5 matching bases. This CDR3 has 13 amino acids. Germline CDR1 is SGHTA and CDR2 is FQGTGA. V shed 5 bases and J shed 4 bases, with 10 bases lying between them. The CDR3 DNA sequence: TGTGCCAGCAGCCCCAACGGGGCAGATACGCAGTATTTT. This encodes CASSPNGADTQYF.

This clonotype has just a few counts. The chain uses TRBV20-1 and TRBJ2-1; D could derive from TRBD1 or TRBD2 (5 bases each). Trimming removed 4 bases from V and 8 bases from J, with 24 bases in between. This CDR3 is built from 16 residues. Germline V gene sequence: CDR1 DFQATT, CDR2 SNEGSKA (reference sequence). CDR3 amino acids: CSATSYQGFYQDEQFF. DNA for the CDR3: TGCAGTGCTACTAGCTATCAGGGTTTCTATCAGGATGAGCAGTTCTTC.

The DNA for the CDR3 is TGCAGCGTTGAAGGGACTGGCGGGGAGCTGTTTTTT. Its protein is CSVEGTGGELFF. The chain combines TRBV29-1 with TRBJ2-2; possible D gene TRBD2, 5 bases. The ends were cut back, 1 base at V and 7 bases at J, with 7 bases in the middle. Germline-derived CDR1 and CDR2 are SQVTM and ANQGSEA. This CDR3 contains 12 residues.

The chain has TRBV15 and TRBJ2-3; TRBD2 is a possible D gene (5 bases). Germline-derived CDR1 and CDR2 are LNHNV and YYDKDF (reference sequence). The CDR3 contains 12 residues. V was clipped by 3 bases and J by 5 bases, with 6 bases between them. CDR3 sequence reads: CATSRREDTQYF. The CDR3 bases are TGTGCCACCAGCAGGAGGGAAGATACGCAGTATTTT.